This T cell receptor (beta chain) was captured in a study of OX40 agonist ivuxolimab in advanced cancers. Study as a whole: Dose-escalation patients were diagnosed with hepatocellular carcinoma, melanoma, renal cell cancer or head and neck cancer. Patients were roughly 83% male with ages roughly 20 to 85, mean 60.

Germline V gene lookup returns CDR1 MDHEN and CDR2 SYDVKM. Trimming left V 8 bases short and J 7 bases short, with 9 bases between. There are 11 residues in the CDR3. Study-level points and caveats: Expanded clones were, on average, more numerous among CD8+ T cells than CD4+.

With respect to this clone: Its antigen is not identified.

Repertoires were generated with immunoSEQ multiplex PCR, while TCRdb's copy carries only in-frame clones and drops some. The sample carries roughly 77,000 clones, 84% recorded once. This sample comprised CD4+ or CD8+ T cells sorted from blood, obtained in a trial of the OX40 agonist ivuxolimab. This clonotype was obtained from an adult with an advanced solid tumor such as melanoma, head and neck, liver or kidney cancer. This sequence joins TRBV28 and TRBJ2-1; D is undetermined. CDR3 nucleotides: TGTGCCAGCCAAGGACGGAATGAGCAGTTCTTC. Its protein is CASQGRNEQFF.